This T cell receptor (beta chain) originates from a study of response to subunit inactivated influenza vaccine (dated by TCRdb to the late 2010s). With respect to the entire study: The study used deep quantitative T cell receptor repertoire profiling to track responses to a trivalent subunit inactivated influenza vaccine.

Trimming accounts for 8 bases at V and 2 bases at J, while the number of junction bases matched to no gene is 9. Spanning cysteine to phenylalanine, the CDR3 consists of 15 amino acids. Only CDR3 DNA remains: 45 bases, in frame from the first base. The germline V gene provides CDR1 WSHSY and CDR2 SAAADI. Findings and caveats that apply to the study as a whole: According to the authors, only a limited number of new T cells may be recruited by each seasonal influenza vaccination.

The library was generated by RT-PCR. For sequencing, an Illumina HiSeq 2500 was employed. TCRdb ran its own pipeline on the public reads, namely fastp trimming at Q25 and MiXCR clone calling, and kept in-frame beta chains. Rows matching on CDR3 protein sequence are summarized as one entry with the most common DNA and genes. For this sample there are hundreds of thousands of distinct CDR3 sequences; 14% appear just once. Approximately 7.6% of the sample goes to the ten largest clones. This clonotype was found a few times. Which antigen it targets is not known. Base qualities are not recorded, but no much larger clone differs from it by a single base.

This receptor was taken from a man aged 50-60 years who received an inactivated influenza vaccine. Donor details come from another sample of the same person, matched by shared clones. The rearranged chain carries TRBV10-2 and TRBJ2-1, and 7 bases in between align with TRBD1. The sequencing used PBMCs from blood, collected roughly 15 days before vaccination. The CDR3 sequence is CASGSQGLTYNEQFF. At the DNA level, the sequence is TGCGCCAGCGGGTCACAGGGGCTGACCTACAATGAGCAGTTCTTC.